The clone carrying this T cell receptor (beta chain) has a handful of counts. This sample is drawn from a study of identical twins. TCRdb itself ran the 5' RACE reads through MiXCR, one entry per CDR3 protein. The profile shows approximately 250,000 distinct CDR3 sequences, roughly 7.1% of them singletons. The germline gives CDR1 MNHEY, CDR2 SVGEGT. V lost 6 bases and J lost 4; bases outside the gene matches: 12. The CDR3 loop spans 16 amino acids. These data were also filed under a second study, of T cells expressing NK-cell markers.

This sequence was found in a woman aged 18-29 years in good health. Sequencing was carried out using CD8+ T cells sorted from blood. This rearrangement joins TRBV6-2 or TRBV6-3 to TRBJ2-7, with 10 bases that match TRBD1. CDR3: CASRKRVTGGQYEQYF. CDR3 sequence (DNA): TGTGCCAGCAGAAAAAGAGTGACAGGGGGCCAGTACGAGCAGTACTTC.